This T cell receptor beta chain appears in the sequencing data of a study of blood T cell repertoires in COVID-19. Study-wide context: From the United States, Italy and Spain came samples of acute and convalescent COVID-19.

The cohort comprised adults aged about 18 to 100 years residing in approximately 25 US areas. After removal of 6 bases from V and 2 bases from J, the junction contained 6 bases not matched to a gene. The germline V gene has CDR1 KGHSH and CDR2 LQKENI. The CDR3 runs to 14 residues. Libraries were prepared by immunoSEQ multiplex PCR; TCRdb keeps only in-frame clonotypes and omits some of them. The table lists just over 250,000 clones, around 80% of them singletons, with about 4% in the top ten. Sequencing input: PBMCs or T cells enriched from blood (not recorded which). This chain uses TRBV18 with TRBJ2-7; 8 bases agree with TRBD1. The TCR originated in a man aged 30-40 years with acute COVID-19. CDR3 coding DNA: TGTGCCAGCTCCTCCGGGACAGGAGCCTACGAGCAGTACGTC. Encoded protein: CASSSGTGAYEQYV.